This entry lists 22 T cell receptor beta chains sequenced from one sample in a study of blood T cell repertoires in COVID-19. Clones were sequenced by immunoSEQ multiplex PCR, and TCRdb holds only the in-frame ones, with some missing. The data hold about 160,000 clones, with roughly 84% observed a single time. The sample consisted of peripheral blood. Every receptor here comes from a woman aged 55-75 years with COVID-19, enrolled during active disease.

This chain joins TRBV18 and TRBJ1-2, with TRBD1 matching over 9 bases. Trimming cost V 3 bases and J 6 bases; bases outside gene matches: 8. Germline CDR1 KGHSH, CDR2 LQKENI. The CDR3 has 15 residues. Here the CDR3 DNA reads TGTGCCAGCTCACCGGGGACAGGGAAGGCGGATGGCTACACCTTC. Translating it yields CASSPGTGKADGYTF.

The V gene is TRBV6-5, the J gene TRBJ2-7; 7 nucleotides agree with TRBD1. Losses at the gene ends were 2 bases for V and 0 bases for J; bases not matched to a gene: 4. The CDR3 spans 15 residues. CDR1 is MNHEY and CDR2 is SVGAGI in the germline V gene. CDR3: CASSYRDSSSYEQYV. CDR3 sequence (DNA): TGTGCCAGCAGTTACCGGGACAGTAGCTCCTACGAGCAGTACGTC.

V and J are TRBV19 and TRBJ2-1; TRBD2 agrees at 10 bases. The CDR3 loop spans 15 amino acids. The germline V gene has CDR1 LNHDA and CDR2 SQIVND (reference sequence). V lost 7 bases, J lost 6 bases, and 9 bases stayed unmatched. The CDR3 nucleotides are TGTGCCAGTACACCCTTGGCTAGCGGGGGCAATGAGCAGTTCTTC. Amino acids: CASTPLASGGNEQFF.

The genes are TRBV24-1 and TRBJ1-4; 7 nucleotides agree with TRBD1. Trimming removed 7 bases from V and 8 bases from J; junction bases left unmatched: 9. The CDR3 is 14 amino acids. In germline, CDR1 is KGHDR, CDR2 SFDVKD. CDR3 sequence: CATSQTGAGEKLFF. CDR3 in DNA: TGTGCCACCAGCCAAACAGGGGCTGGCGAAAAACTGTTTTTT.

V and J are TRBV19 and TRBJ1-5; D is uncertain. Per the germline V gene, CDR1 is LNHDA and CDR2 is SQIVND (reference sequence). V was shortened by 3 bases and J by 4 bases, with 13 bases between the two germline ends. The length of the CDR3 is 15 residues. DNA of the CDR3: TGTGCCAGTAGTATGTCGCGGGGTAGGAATCAGCCCCAGCATTTT. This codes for CASSMSRGRNQPQHF.

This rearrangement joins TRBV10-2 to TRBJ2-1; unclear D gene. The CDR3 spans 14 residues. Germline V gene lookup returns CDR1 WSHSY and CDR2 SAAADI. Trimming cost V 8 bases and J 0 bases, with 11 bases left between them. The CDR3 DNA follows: TGCGCCAGCTCACGAGCAAACTCCTACAATGAGCAGTTCTTC. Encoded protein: CASSRANSYNEQFF.

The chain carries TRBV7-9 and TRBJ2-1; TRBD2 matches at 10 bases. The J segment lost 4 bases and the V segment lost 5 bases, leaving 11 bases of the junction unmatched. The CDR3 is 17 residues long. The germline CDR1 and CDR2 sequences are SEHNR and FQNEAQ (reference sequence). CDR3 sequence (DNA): TGTGCCAGCAGCCCCGGGCGAGGGACTAGCGTATACAATGAGCAGTTCTTC. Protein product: CASSPGRGTSVYNEQFF.

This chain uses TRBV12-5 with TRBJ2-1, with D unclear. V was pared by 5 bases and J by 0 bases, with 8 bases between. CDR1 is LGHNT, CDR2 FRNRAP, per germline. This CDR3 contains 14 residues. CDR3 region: CASGPPSSYNEQFF. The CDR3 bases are TGTGCTAGTGGTCCCCCCAGCTCCTACAATGAGCAGTTCTTC.

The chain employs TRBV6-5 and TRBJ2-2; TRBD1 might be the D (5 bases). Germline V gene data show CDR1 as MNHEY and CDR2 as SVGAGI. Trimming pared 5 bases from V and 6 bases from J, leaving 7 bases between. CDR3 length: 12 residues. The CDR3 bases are TGTGCCAGCAGTCACAGGTCCGGGGAGCTGTTTTTT. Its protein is CASSHRSGELFF.

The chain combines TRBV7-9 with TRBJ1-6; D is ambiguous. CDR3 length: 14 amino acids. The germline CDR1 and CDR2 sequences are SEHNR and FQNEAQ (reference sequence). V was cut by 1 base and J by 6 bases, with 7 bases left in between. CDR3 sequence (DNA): TGTGCCAGCAGCTTAGTTGCCAGTAATTCACCCCTCCACTTT. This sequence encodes CASSLVASNSPLHF.

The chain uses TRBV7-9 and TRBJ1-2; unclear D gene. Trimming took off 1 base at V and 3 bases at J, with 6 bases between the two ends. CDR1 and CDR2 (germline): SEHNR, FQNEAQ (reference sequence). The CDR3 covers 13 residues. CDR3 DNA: TGTGCCAGCAGCTTAGGCCAGGACTATGGCTACACCTTC. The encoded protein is CASSLGQDYGYTF.

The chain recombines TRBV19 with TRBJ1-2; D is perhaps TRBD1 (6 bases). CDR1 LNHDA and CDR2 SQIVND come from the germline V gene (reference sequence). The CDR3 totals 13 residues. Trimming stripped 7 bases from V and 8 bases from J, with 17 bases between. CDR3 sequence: CASTQTGPPGYTF. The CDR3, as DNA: TGTGCCAGTACTCAGACAGGCCCCCCGGGCTACACCTTC.

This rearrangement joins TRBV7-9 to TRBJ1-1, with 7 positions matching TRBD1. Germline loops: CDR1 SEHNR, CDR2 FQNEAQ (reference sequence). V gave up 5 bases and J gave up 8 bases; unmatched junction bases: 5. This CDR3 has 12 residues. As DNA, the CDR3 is TGTGCCAGCAGCCTCGACAGGGAGGAAGCTTTCTTT. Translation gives CASSLDREEAFF.

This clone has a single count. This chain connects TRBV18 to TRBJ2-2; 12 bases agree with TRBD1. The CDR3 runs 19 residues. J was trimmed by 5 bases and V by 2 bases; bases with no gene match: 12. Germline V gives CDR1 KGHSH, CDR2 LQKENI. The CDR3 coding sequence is TGTGCCAGCTCACCAAGGACTTGGGACAGGGGGCGGAAAACCGGGGAGCTGTTTTTT. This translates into CASSPRTWDRGRKTGELFF.

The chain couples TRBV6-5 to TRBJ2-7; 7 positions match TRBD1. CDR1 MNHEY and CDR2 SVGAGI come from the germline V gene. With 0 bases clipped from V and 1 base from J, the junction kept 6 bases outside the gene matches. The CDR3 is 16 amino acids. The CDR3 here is CASSYSSGTESYEQYF. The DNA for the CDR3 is TGTGCCAGCAGTTACTCTTCCGGGACAGAGTCCTACGAGCAGTACTTC.

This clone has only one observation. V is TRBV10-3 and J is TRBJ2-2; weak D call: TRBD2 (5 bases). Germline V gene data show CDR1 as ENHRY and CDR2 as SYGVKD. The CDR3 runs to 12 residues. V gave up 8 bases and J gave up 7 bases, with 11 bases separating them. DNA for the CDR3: TGTGCCATCGGCGAGGCGGGCGGGGAGCTGTTTTTT. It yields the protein CAIGEAGGELFF.

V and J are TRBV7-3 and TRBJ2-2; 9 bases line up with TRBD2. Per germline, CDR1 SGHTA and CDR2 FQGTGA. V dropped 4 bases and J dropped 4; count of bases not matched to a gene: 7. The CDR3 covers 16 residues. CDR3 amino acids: CASSSLAGVGTGELFF. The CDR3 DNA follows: TGTGCCAGCAGCTCCTTAGCGGGAGTGGGCACCGGGGAGCTGTTTTTT.

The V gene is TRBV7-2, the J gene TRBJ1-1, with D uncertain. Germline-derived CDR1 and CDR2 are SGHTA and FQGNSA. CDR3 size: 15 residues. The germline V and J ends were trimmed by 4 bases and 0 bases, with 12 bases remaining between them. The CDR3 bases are TGTGCCAGCAGCTCGACACTTTACATGAACACTGAAGCTTTCTTT. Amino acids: CASSSTLYMNTEAFF. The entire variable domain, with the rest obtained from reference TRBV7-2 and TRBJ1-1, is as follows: GAGVSQSPSNKVTEKGKDVELRCDPISGHTALYWYRQSLGQGLEFLIYFQGNSAPDKSGLPSDRFSAERTGGSVSTLTIQRTQQEDSAVYLCASSSTLYMNTEAFFGQGTRLTVV.

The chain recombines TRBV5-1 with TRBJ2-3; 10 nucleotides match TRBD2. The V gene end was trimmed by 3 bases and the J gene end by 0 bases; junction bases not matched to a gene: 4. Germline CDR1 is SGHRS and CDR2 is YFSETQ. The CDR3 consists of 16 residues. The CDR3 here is CASSSSGGWSTDTQYF. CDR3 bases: TGCGCCAGCAGCTCTAGCGGGGGATGGAGCACAGATACGCAGTATTTT.

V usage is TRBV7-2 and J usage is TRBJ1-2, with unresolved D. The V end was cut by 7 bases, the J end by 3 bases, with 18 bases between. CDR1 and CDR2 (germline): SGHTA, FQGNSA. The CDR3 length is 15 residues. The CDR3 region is CASNQRGGRDYGYTF. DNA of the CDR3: TGTGCCAGCAACCAGCGAGGAGGGAGAGACTATGGCTACACCTTC.

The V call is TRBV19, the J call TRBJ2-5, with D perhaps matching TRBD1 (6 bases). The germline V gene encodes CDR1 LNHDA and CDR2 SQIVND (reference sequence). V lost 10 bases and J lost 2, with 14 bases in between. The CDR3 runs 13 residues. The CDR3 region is CATGQRIQETQYF. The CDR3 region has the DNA TGTGCCACCGGACAGCGGATACAAGAGACCCAGTACTTC.

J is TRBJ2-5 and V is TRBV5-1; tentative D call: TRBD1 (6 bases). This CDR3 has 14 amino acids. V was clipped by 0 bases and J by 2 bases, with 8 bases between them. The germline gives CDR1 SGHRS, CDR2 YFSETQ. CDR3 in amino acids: CASSLAGQQETQYF. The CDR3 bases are TGCGCCAGCAGCTTGGCGGGACAACAAGAGACCCAGTACTTC.